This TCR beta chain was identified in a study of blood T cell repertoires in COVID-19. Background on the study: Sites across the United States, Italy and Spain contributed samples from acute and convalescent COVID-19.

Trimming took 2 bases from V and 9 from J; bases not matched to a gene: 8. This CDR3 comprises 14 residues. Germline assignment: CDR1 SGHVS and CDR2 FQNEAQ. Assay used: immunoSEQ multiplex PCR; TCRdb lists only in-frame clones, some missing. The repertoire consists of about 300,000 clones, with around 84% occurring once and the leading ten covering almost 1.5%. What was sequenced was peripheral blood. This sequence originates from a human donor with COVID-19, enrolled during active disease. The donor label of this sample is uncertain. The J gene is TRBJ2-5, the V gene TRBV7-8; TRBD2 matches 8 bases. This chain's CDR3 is CASSLPGREGPQYF. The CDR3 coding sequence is TGTGCCAGCAGCTTACCGGGTCGGGAGGGACCCCAGTACTTC.